Shown below are 30 T cell receptor beta chains from a single sample sequenced in a study of breast tumors, draining lymph nodes, adjacent tissues. Samples came from axillary lymph nodes draining the breast cancer. TCRdb itself ran the multiplex PCR reads through MiXCR, one entry per CDR3 protein. The sample has over 100,000 distinct CDR3 sequences; approximately 20% are singletons. The specimen was axillary lymph node tissue. Receptors originate from a female donor with breast cancer. Some clones in this sample may be carry-over from other donors' samples.

This clonotype came up many times. This chain connects TRBV19 to TRBJ1-4; D is undetermined. This CDR3 is built from 13 residues. The germline V and J ends were trimmed by 6 bases and 8 bases, with 13 bases remaining between them. From germline, CDR1 is LNHDA and CDR2 SQIVND (reference sequence). The CDR3 DNA is TGTGCCAGTAGCCCAAGGGTGGGGGAAAAACTGTTTTTT. Translation: CASSPRVGEKLFF.

This clonotype came up many times. The chain is built from TRBV5-6 and TRBJ2-2, with D hard to call. The ends were cut back, 3 bases at V and 1 base at J, with 13 bases in the middle. The CDR3 length is 16 residues. Per germline, CDR1 SGHDT and CDR2 YYEEEE. The DNA for the CDR3 is TGTGCCAGCAGCTACGGGTTTGCCATGAACACCGGGGAGCTGTTTTTT. It yields the protein CASSYGFAMNTGELFF.

This clonotype was recorded many times. V usage is TRBV2 and J usage is TRBJ1-5; TRBD1 aligns across 7 bases. The CDR3 contains 18 residues. Germline CDR1 is SNHLY and CDR2 is FYNNEI. The junction had 14 bases not matched to a gene; V was cut back by 6 bases and J by 0 bases. The CDR3 sequence is CASSVNRGGAVSNQPQHF. In nucleotides, the CDR3 is TGTGCCAGCAGCGTCAACAGGGGAGGGGCGGTTAGCAATCAGCCCCAGCATTTT. The variable domain in full, completed from reference TRBV2 and TRBJ1-5, reads EPEVTQTPSHQVTQMGQEVILRCVPISNHLYFYWYRQILGQKVEFLVSFYNNEISEKSEIFDDQFSVERPDGSNFTLKIRSTKLEDSAMYFCASSVNRGGAVSNQPQHFGDGTRLSIL.

A word on this clonotype: This could be a read error, since a much larger clone is one nucleotide away. The chain links TRBV6-4 to TRBJ1-5; D not resolved. The CDR3 loop spans 19 amino acids. The V gene's germline CDR1 is MRHNA and CDR2 SNTAGT. V dropped 0 bases and J dropped 0 bases, with 18 bases sitting between them. The CDR3 DNA follows: TGTGCCAGCAGTGACTCTTTGAGGATTCCGTATCATAGCAATCAGCCCCAGCATTTT. This encodes CASSDSLRIPYHSNQPQHF.

This clonotype was observed many times. The chain couples TRBV20-1 to TRBJ2-7; D is possibly TRBD2 (5 bases). CDR3 length: 13 residues. CDR1 and CDR2 (germline): DFQATT, SNEGSKA (reference sequence). The V end was cut by 3 bases, the J end by 3 bases, with 12 bases between. CDR3 sequence: CSASPGGFYEQYF. The DNA for the CDR3 is TGCAGTGCTAGTCCCGGAGGCTTCTACGAGCAGTACTTC.

In its sample, this clonotype was seen once. The junction and the germline gene differ at one end; a read error may be behind it. The chain recombines TRBV28 with TRBJ2-7, with D unclear. Germline V gene sequence: CDR1 MDHEN, CDR2 SYDVKM. The CDR3 is made up of 11 amino acids. The CDR3 loop reads CANSLTSEQYF. The CDR3 region has the DNA TGTGCCAACAGTTTGACAAGCGAGCAGTACTTC.

Note on this clonotype: A single base separates this from a much larger clone, so it may be a read error. The rearrangement links TRBV11-3 to TRBJ2-3; 11 nucleotides line up with TRBD2. Looked up from germline, CDR1 is SGHNT and CDR2 is YENEEA. CDR3 length equals 16 residues. CDR3 loop: CASSSGLAEFTGTQYF. As DNA, the CDR3 is TGTGCCAGCAGCTCGGGACTAGCGGAATTCACAGGTACGCAGTATTTT.

Regarding this clonotype: A much more abundant neighbour one base away suggests this may be a read error. The chain has TRBV18 and TRBJ2-7; no clear D. The V gene's germline CDR1 is KGHSH and CDR2 LQKENI. The CDR3 spans 12 residues. This CDR3 is CASSTPTYEQYF. Here the CDR3 DNA reads TGTGCCAGCTCAACACCGACCTACGAGCAGTACTTC.

This clonotype was seen repeatedly, ten times or more. V usage is TRBV19 and J usage is TRBJ2-2; D is unclear. This CDR3 comprises 12 residues. The germline CDR1 and CDR2 sequences are LNHDA and SQIVND (reference sequence). V lost 2 bases to trimming and J lost 6 bases, with 4 bases between them. The CDR3 sequence is CASSIISGELFF. Here the CDR3 DNA reads TGTGCCAGTAGTATAATATCCGGGGAGCTGTTTTTT.

This clonotype was found many times. This chain uses TRBV7-2 with TRBJ2-7, with D possibly matching TRBD2 (6 bases). Germline CDR1 is SGHTA and CDR2 is FQGNSA. The CDR3 is 14 residues long. The V gene lost 2 bases and the J gene lost 10 bases, with 18 bases spanning the gap. CDR3: CASSLYSSVEGQYF. CDR3 nucleotide sequence: TGTGCCAGCAGCTTATACTCTAGCGTAGAAGGCCAGTACTTC.

The table lists this clonotype with a few counts. The rearrangement joins TRBV28 to TRBJ2-1, with TRBD1 identical over 9 bases. CDR1 and CDR2 from the germline V gene are MDHEN and SYDVKM. The length of the CDR3 is 16 residues. V lost 5 bases and J lost 4; bases outside the gene matches: 9. The CDR3 DNA sequence: TGTGCCAGCAGTCTCCCCCCCGGGACAGGGTACAATGAGCAGTTCTTC. It encodes CASSLPPGTGYNEQFF.

The J gene is TRBJ2-1, the V gene TRBV30; D remains unclear. The V and J ends lost 8 bases and 10 bases respectively, with 18 bases between them. The CDR3 spans 12 residues. Germline assignment: CDR1 GTSNPN and CDR2 SVGIG (reference sequence). The CDR3 DNA sequence: TGTGCCCCTCCCACGCGAAGAAGGGAGCAGTTCTTC. This codes for CAPPTRRREQFF.

This clonotype was seen repeatedly, ten times or more. This rearrangement joins TRBV4-2 to TRBJ2-5, with D maybe TRBD2 (5 bases). The CDR3 is made up of 14 amino acids. Germline assignment: CDR1 LGHNA and CDR2 YNFKEQ. Trimming took 0 bases from V and 5 from J, leaving 10 bases between them. CDR3 protein: CASSQDEGRETQYF. CDR3 bases: TGTGCCAGCAGCCAAGATGAGGGCCGGGAGACCCAGTACTTC.

In its sample, this clonotype was seen many times. The chain couples TRBV11-2 to TRBJ2-3; D gene uncertain. The CDR3 has 16 amino acids. Germline values: CDR1 SGHAT, CDR2 FQNNGV. V dropped 1 base and J dropped 0 bases, with 11 bases sitting between them. The CDR3 nucleotides are TGTGCCAGCAGCTTAGCTGGGCGTACTAGCACAGATACGCAGTATTTT. As protein: CASSLAGRTSTDTQYF.

For this clonotype: This may stem from a read error, because a much larger clone lies one nucleotide away. The V gene is TRBV11-2, the J gene TRBJ2-5; 8 nucleotides agree with TRBD2. The CDR3 is 16 amino acids. V lost 5 bases and J lost 4; bases outside the gene matches: 12. Germline loops: CDR1 SGHAT, CDR2 FQNNGV. CDR3 in amino acids: CASSPQTGGRLETQYF. The CDR3 bases are TGTGCCAGCAGCCCCCAAACTGGCGGGAGGTTAGAGACCCAGTACTTC.

At least ten counts were recorded for this clonotype. The chain recombines TRBV20-1 with TRBJ2-7, with 8 bases that match TRBD2. CDR1 and CDR2 (germline): DFQATT, SNEGSKA (reference sequence). The CDR3 is 16 residues long. Trimming at V came to 0 bases and at J to 0 bases, leaving 7 bases not matched to a gene. CDR3 bases: TGCAGTGCTAGAGACGGGGGGGGGACCGGCTCCTACGAGCAGTACTTC. It is translated as CSARDGGGTGSYEQYF.

V and J are TRBV18 and TRBJ1-4, with D unresolved. Germline-derived CDR1 and CDR2 are KGHSH and LQKENI. The length of the CDR3 is 13 residues. Trimming shortened V by 0 bases and J by 8 bases, and 7 bases separated the two germline ends. Here the CDR3 reads CASSPPGWEKLFF. DNA for the CDR3: TGTGCCAGCTCACCACCTGGATGGGAAAAACTGTTTTTT.

This clonotype turned up a few times. The rearrangement links TRBV29-1 to TRBJ1-1, with 7 bases identical to TRBD1. Per the germline V gene, CDR1 is SQVTM and CDR2 is ANQGSEA. The trim removed 0 bases at V and 8 bases at J, leaving 9 bases unmatched. This CDR3 has 14 amino acids. CDR3 residues: CSVEDGETGTEAFF. As DNA, the CDR3 is TGCAGCGTTGAAGATGGGGAGACAGGGACCGAAGCTTTCTTT.

In this sample, this clonotype turned up many times. The chain has TRBV2 and TRBJ2-2; TRBD2 matches 10 bases. Trimming cost V 5 bases and J 1 base; bases outside gene matches: 13. The CDR3 runs to 19 residues. CDR1 is SNHLY, CDR2 FYNNEI, per germline. CDR3 protein: CASSKKRTSGEGNTGELFF. CDR3 nucleotide sequence: TGTGCCAGCAGTAAGAAGAGAACTAGCGGGGAGGGGAACACCGGGGAGCTGTTTTTT.

The chain couples TRBV30 to TRBJ1-3; 10 bases are a match to TRBD1. The CDR3 covers 16 residues. The V gene's germline CDR1 is GTSNPN and CDR2 SVGIG (reference sequence). The J segment lost 9 bases and the V segment lost 5 bases, leaving 16 bases of the junction unmatched. The CDR3 here is CAWCPWDRGGIPTIYF. The DNA for the CDR3 is TGTGCCTGGTGCCCTTGGGACAGGGGAGGAATCCCCACCATATATTTT.

This chain joins TRBV5-5 and TRBJ2-4; D possibly matches TRBD1 or TRBD2 (5 bases each). In germline, CDR1 is SGHKS, CDR2 YYEKEE (reference sequence). The germline V and J ends were trimmed by 1 base and 5 bases, with 22 bases remaining between them. The CDR3 covers 18 residues. CDR3 region: CASSLRGRDSLGENIQYF. DNA for the CDR3: TGTGCCAGCAGCTTGAGGGGACGTGACTCCTTAGGGGAAAACATTCAGTACTTC. The full variable domain, in which reference TRBV5-5 and TRBJ2-4 provide the parts outside the CDR3, is DAGVTQSPTHLIKTRGQQVTLRCSPISGHKSVSWYQQVLGQGPQFIFQYYEKEERGRGNFPDRFSARQFPNYSSELNVNALLLGDSALYLCASSLRGRDSLGENIQYFGAGTRLSVL.

This clonotype was seen many times. V is TRBV2 and J is TRBJ2-1; 10 bases align to TRBD1. The ends lost 4 bases at V and 6 bases at J; junction bases unmatched: 3. From germline, CDR1 is SNHLY and CDR2 FYNNEI. This CDR3 spans 14 amino acids. The CDR3 coding sequence is TGTGCCAGCAGTGGACAGGGGGCGGTCAATGAGCAGTTCTTC. Amino acids: CASSGQGAVNEQFF.

Many counts were recorded for this clonotype. V usage is TRBV24-1 and J usage is TRBJ2-2; D possibly corresponds to TRBD2 (6 bases). V was cut by 8 bases and J by 3 bases, with 15 bases left in between. This CDR3 has 15 amino acids. Per the germline V gene, CDR1 is KGHDR and CDR2 is SFDVKD. The DNA of the CDR3 is TGTGCCACCATGGGGGGAGGTCGAGACACCGGGGAGCTGTTTTTT. Amino acid sequence: CATMGGGRDTGELFF.

Only a few counts were recorded for this clonotype. A much larger clone differs from this one at a single base, so this may be a read error. The chain employs TRBV5-8 and TRBJ2-3; tentatively, D is TRBD2 (6 bases). The ends were cut back, 7 bases at V and 4 bases at J, with 13 bases in the middle. The CDR3 sequence is 13 residues long. In germline, CDR1 is SGHTS, CDR2 YDEGEE. Here the CDR3 DNA reads TGTGCCAGCCGGAGGGCAGGCGCAGATACGCAGTATTTT. Protein product: CASRRAGADTQYF.

This clonotype was recorded many times. The chain has TRBV20-1 and TRBJ2-1; TRBD2 matches at 7 bases. V was pared by 5 bases and J by 4 bases, with 2 bases of the junction left unmatched. Germline V gene data show CDR1 as DFQATT and CDR2 as SNEGSKA (reference sequence). The CDR3 totals 12 residues. CDR3 bases: TGCAGTGCTGCCGGGAGGTACAATGAGCAGTTCTTC. Its protein product is CSAAGRYNEQFF.

There are many counts of this clonotype. The rearrangement links TRBV6-6 to TRBJ2-1; D is unclear. The CDR3 has 14 amino acids. V dropped 2 bases and J dropped 12 bases, with 17 bases sitting between them. Germline values: CDR1 MNHNY, CDR2 SVGAGI (reference sequence). CDR3 loop: CASSYEYWDPRQFF. CDR3 coding DNA: TGTGCCAGCAGTTACGAGTATTGGGATCCCAGGCAGTTCTTC.

The rearrangement joins TRBV7-2 to TRBJ1-5; D not certain. This CDR3 region has 12 residues. Between the trimmed V and J ends, which lost 5 bases and 4 bases, there was a span of 6 bases. Germline values: CDR1 SGHTA, CDR2 FQGNSA. The CDR3 DNA sequence: TGTGCCAGCAGCCCCGGGAATCAGCCCCAGCATTTT. It is translated as CASSPGNQPQHF.

This clonotype was observed many times. The chain has TRBV5-1 and TRBJ2-2; D is uncertain. The CDR3 contains 12 residues. Germline assignment: CDR1 SGHRS and CDR2 YFSETQ. V gave up 3 bases and J gave up 5 bases, with 5 bases separating them. This CDR3 is CASSSATGELFF. The CDR3 DNA follows: TGCGCCAGCAGCTCAGCTACCGGGGAGCTGTTTTTT.

A remark on this clonotype: This may arise from a read error, as a much more abundant clone is one base away. No conserved phenylalanine or tryptophan is present at the end of the CDR3, so a read error is the likely explanation. The chain recombines TRBV19 with TRBJ1-2, with D tentatively TRBD1 (5 bases). Germline CDR1 is LNHDA and CDR2 is SQIVND (reference sequence). CDR3 length: 14 amino acids. Trimming pared 3 bases from V and 6 bases from J, leaving 14 bases between. CDR3 DNA: TGTGCCAGTAGTATGGAAGGGGTTCGCGATGGCTACACCTCC. It yields the protein CASSMEGVRDGYTS.

This clonotype appeared many times. The CDR3 protein is CASSSTSGMRETQYF. Here the CDR3 DNA reads TGTGCCAGCAGCTCCACTAGCGGGATGAGAGAGACCCAGTACTTC. This chain links TRBV5-4 with TRBJ2-5; 10 bases align to TRBD2. V gave up 3 bases and J gave up 4 bases; unmatched junction bases: 6. The germline CDR1 and CDR2 sequences are SGHNT and YYREEE (reference sequence). The CDR3 has 15 residues. Looking up the rest from reference TRBV5-4 and TRBJ2-5 gives the full variable domain: ETGVTQSPTHLIKTRGQQVTLRCSSQSGHNTVSWYQQALGQGPQFIFQYYREEENGRGNFPPRFSGLQFPNYSSELNVNALELDDSALYLCASSSTSGMRETQYFGPGTRLLVL.